The 4 T cell receptor beta chains below come from one sample, sequenced in a study of T cell repertoires in cytomegalovirus infection. From the reads, TCRdb called clonotypes with MiXCR, one entry per CDR3 protein. The sample contains about half a million distinct CDR3 sequences, under 55% of which appear only once. Their target antigens are unknown. The sequencing here drew on cultured PBMCs, taken from culture after CMV antigen stimulation. These receptors were collected from a human donor in good health (CMV status not recorded). Some clones in this sample may be carry-over from other donors' samples.

This clonotype appeared a few times. This sequence joins TRBV7-6 and TRBJ1-1, with D uncertain. The CDR3 loop spans 14 amino acids. The ends were cut back, 1 base at V and 4 bases at J, with 10 bases in the middle. Germline lookup yields CDR1 SGHVS and CDR2 FNYEAQ. In DNA form, the CDR3 reads TGTGCCAGCAGCTTAGAGTACGGAGGCACTGAAGCTTTCTTT. It translates to CASSLEYGGTEAFF.

The table lists this clonotype with a few counts. The rearrangement links TRBV7-2 to TRBJ1-5; D remains unclear. CDR1 and CDR2 from the germline V gene are SGHTA and FQGNSA. With 0 bases removed from V and 4 bases from J, the gap between germline ends came to 4 bases. The CDR3 has 13 residues. The CDR3 sequence is CASSLAWNQPQHF. The DNA of the CDR3 is TGTGCCAGCAGCTTAGCCTGGAATCAGCCCCAGCATTTT. The variable domain in full, with the rest retrieved from reference TRBV7-2 and TRBJ1-5, is GAGVSQSPSNKVTEKGKDVELRCDPISGHTALYWYRQSLGQGLEFLIYFQGNSAPDKSGLPSDRFSAERTGGSVSTLTIQRTQQEDSAVYLCASSLAWNQPQHFGDGTRLSIL.

This clonotype has a single count. The chain joins TRBV14 to TRBJ2-7, with 11 bases matching TRBD1. CDR3 length: 15 residues. Germline V gene data show CDR1 as SGHDN and CDR2 as FVKESK. With 4 bases clipped from V and 4 bases from J, the junction kept 6 bases outside the gene matches. In DNA form, the CDR3 reads TGTGCCAGCAGCCGCAGGACAGGGGGCGGTTACGAGCAGTACTTC. Translating it yields CASSRRTGGGYEQYF.

The rearrangement links TRBV20-1 to TRBJ2-1; 12 bases are a match to TRBD2. Germline CDR1 DFQATT, CDR2 SNEGSKA (reference sequence). Losses at the gene ends were 6 bases for V and 4 bases for J; bases not matched to a gene: 7. This CDR3 contains 15 residues. The CDR3 reads CSALTSGGPYNEQFF. The DNA for the CDR3 is TGCAGTGCCCTGACTAGCGGGGGCCCGTACAATGAGCAGTTCTTC.